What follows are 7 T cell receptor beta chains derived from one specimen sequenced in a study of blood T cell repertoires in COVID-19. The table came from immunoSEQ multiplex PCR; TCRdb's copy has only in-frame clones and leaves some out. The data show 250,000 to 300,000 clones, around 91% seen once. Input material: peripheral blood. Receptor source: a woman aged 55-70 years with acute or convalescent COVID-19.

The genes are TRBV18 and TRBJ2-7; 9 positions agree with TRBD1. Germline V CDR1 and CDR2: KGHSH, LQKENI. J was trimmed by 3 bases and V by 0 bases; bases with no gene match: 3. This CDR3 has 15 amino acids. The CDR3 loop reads CASSPPDRGDYEQYF. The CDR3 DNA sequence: TGTGCCAGCTCACCACCGGACAGGGGAGACTACGAGCAGTACTTC.

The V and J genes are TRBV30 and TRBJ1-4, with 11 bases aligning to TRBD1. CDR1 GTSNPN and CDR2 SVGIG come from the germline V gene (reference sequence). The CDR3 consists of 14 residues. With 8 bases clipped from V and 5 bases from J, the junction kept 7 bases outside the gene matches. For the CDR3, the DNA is TGTGCCGCGGACAGGGGGCTCTTGAATGAAAAACTGTTTTTT. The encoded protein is CAADRGLLNEKLFF.

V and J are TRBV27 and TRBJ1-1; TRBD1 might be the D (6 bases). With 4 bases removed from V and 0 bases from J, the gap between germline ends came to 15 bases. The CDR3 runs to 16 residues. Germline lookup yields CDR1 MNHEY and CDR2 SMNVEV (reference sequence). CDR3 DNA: TGTGCCAGCAGTTCTAGGGGGTCCCACATGAACACTGAAGCTTTCTTT. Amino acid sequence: CASSSRGSHMNTEAFF.

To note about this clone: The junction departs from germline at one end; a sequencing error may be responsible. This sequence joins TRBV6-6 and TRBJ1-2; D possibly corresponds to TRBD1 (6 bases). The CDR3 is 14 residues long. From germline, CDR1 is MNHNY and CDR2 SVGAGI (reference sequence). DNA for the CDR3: TGTGCCAGCAGTGACTCACAGGGAAACTATGGCTACACCTTC. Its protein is CASSDSQGNYGYTF.

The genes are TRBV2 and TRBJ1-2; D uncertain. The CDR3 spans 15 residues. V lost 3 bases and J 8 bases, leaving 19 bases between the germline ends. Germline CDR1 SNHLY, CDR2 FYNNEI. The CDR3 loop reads CASSENPGSAEGYTF. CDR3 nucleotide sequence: TGTGCCAGCAGTGAGAATCCGGGGAGCGCGGAAGGCTACACCTTC.

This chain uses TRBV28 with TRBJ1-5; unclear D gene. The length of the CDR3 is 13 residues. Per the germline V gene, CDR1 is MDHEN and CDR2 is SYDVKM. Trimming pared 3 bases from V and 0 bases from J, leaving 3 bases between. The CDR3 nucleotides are TGTGCCAGCAGTTTCGGTAGCAATCAGCCCCAGCATTTT. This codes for CASSFGSNQPQHF.

CDR3 in DNA: TGTGCCAGCAGCCTCCGGACAGGGTGTACCCCCACCCCCACAGATACGCAGTATTTT. Encoded protein: CASSLRTGCTPTPTDTQYF. The chain couples TRBV21-1 to TRBJ2-3; the table gives TRBD1 as D, unverified against the DNA. TRBV21-1 is assigned pseudogene status. The CDR3 loop spans 19 amino acids.